The text below deals with one T cell receptor beta chain. The target antigen is unknown. This sample is part of a study of graft-versus-host responses after intestinal transplantation. Measured with immunoSEQ multiplex PCR; TCRdb has only the in-frame clones, and not every one. In the table there are roughly 100,000 clones, 80% to 95% of which are singletons. The junction had 11 bases not matched to a gene; V was cut back by 7 bases and J by 0 bases. This CDR3 region has 16 residues. Germline CDR1 reads MNHEY; CDR2 reads SMNVEV (reference sequence). This receptor was obtained from a human donor who received an intestinal transplant. J is TRBJ1-1 and V is TRBV27; 7 positions match TRBD1. The starting material was unstimulated CD8+ T cells sorted from spleen or lymph node cells, obtained before intestinal transplant. CDR3 loop: CASKTGTDLLNTEAFF. The CDR3 nucleotides read TGTGCCAGCAAGACAGGGACAGACTTGCTGAACACTGAAGCTTTCTTT.